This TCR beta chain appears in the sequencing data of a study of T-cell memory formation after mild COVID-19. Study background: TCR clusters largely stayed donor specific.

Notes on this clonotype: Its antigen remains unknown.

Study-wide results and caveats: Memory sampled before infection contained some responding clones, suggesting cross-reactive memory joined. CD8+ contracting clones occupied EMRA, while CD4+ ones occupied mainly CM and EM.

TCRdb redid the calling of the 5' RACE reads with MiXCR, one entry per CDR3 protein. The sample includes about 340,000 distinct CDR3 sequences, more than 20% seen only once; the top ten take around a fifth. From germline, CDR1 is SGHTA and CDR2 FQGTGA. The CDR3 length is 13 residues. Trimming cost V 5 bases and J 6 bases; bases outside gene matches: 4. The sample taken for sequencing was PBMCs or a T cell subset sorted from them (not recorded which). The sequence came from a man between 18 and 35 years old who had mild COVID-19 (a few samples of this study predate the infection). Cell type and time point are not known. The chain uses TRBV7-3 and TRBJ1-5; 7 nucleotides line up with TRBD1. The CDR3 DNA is TGTGCCAGCAGCGCCCACAGGGGTCAGCCCCAGCATTTT. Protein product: CASSAHRGQPQHF.